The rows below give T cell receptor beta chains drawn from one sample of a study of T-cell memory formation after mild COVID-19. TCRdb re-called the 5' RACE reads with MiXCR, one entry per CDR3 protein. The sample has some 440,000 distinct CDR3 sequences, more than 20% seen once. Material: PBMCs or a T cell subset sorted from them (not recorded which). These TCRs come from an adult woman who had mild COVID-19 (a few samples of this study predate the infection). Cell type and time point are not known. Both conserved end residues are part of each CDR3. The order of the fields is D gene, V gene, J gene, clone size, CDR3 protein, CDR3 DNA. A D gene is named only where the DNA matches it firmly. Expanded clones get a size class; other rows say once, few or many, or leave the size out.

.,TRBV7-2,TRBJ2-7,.,CASSFRQSVGYEQYF,TGTGCCAGCAGCTTTCGACAGTCGGTGGGCTACGAGCAGTACTTC
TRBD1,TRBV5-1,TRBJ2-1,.,CASSYGQGAGNEQFF,TGCGCCAGCAGCTATGGACAGGGGGCGGGTAATGAGCAGTTCTTC
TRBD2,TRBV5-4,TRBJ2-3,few,CASSFPLGGRARSTDTQYF,TGTGCCAGCAGCTTCCCTTTAGGTGGGAGGGCCCGGTCGACGGATACGCAGTATTTT
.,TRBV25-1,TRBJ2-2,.,CASSPTGPVIASYTGELFF,TGTGCCAGCAGTCCAACCGGGCCCGTGATCGCATCCTACACCGGGGAGCTGTTTTTT
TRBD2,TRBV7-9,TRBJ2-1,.,CASSMTSGHNEQFF,TGTGCCAGCAGCATGACTAGCGGCCACAATGAGCAGTTCTTC
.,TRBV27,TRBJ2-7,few,CASRGFSEQYF,TGTGCCAGCAGGGGGTTCTCCGAGCAGTACTTC
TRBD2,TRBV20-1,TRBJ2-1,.,CSAPSGLAGDEQFF,TGCAGTGCTCCCTCGGGACTAGCGGGAGATGAGCAGTTCTTC
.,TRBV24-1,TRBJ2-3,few,CATSDSGTSTDTQYF,TGTGCCACCAGTGATTCCGGGACTAGCACAGATACGCAGTATTTT
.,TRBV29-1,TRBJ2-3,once,CSVPGSFLATDTQYF,TGCAGCGTTCCCGGGTCCTTCCTTGCCACAGATACGCAGTATTTT
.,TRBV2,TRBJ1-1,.,CASSHSRKGENEAFF,TGTGCCAGCAGTCACTCCCGGAAGGGGGAGAATGAAGCTTTCTTT
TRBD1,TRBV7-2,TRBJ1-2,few,CASSPAAGQGASGYTF,TGTGCCAGCAGCCCCGCCGCGGGACAGGGGGCCTCTGGCTACACCTTC
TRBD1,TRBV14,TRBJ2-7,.,CASRAGTGLEYF,TGTGCCAGCAGAGCCGGGACAGGGCTCGAGTACTTC